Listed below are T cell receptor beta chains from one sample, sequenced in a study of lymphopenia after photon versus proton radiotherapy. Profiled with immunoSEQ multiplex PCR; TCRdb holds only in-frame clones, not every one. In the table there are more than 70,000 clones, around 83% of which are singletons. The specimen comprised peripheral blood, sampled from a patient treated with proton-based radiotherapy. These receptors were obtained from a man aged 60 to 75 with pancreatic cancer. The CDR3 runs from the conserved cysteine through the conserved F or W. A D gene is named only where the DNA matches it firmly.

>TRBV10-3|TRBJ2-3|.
TGTGCCAGACCCACGGGACCCAGCCTCTTATACCGCACAGATACGCAGTATTTT
CARPTGPSLLYRTDTQYF
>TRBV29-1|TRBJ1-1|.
TGCAGCGCAGGGACATTTTCGGGCACTGAAGCTTTCTTT
CSAGTFSGTEAFF
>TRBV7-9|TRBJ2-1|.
TGTGCCAGCAGCGAGGCTTCGATTTTCTACAATGAGCAGTTCTTC
CASSEASIFYNEQFF
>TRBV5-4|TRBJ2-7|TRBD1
TGTGCCAGCAGCGAGGACAGGGTTCTCGAGCAGTACTTC
CASSEDRVLEQYF
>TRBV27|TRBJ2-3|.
TGTGCCAGCAGTTTATTAGGGCTGGGGACACTGAGCACAGATACGCAGTATTTT
CASSLLGLGTLSTDTQYF
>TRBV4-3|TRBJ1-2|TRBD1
TGCGCCAGCAGCCAAGAACCCGGGACAGGAGGCTACACCTTC
CASSQEPGTGGYTF
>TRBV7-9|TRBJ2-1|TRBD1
TGTGCCAGCAGCTCAAACGACAGGGGGCGCGGTAGGAATGAGCAGTTCTTC
CASSSNDRGRGRNEQFF
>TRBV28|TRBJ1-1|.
TGTGCCAGCAGGCCCCCTCTATCAAGTGCTTTCTTT
CASRPPLSSAFF
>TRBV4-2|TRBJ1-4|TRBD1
TGTGCCAGCAGCCAAGCCGGACAGGGGGCTGAAAAACTGTTTTTT
CASSQAGQGAEKLFF
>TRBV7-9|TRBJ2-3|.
TGTGCCAGCAGCTTAGTGCCCGCGGGAGATACGCAGTATTTT
CASSLVPAGDTQYF
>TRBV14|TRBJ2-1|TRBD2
TGTGCCAGCAGCCGGACTAGCGGGAGCTATGAGCAGTTCTTC
CASSRTSGSYEQFF
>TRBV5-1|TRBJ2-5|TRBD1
TGCGCCAGCAGCCCCGGGACAGGGGTTTTGGAGACCCAGTACTTC
CASSPGTGVLETQYF
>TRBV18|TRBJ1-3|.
TGTGCCAGCTCACCACCGGTCAGAAACACCATATATTTT
CASSPPVRNTIYF